The entry below gives a single T cell receptor beta chain sequence along with its context. The PCR contained 60 Vbeta and 13 Jbeta primers. Method: immunoSEQ multiplex PCR; TCRdb's copy keeps in-frame clones and lacks some. The sample lists some 200,000 clones, roughly four fifths seen once, with over 1.5% in the top ten. Trimming removed 6 bases from V and 4 bases from J, with 15 bases in between. The germline CDR1 and CDR2 sequences are WNHNN and SYGVQD (reference sequence). The CDR3 loop spans 14 amino acids. This record comes from a study of cytomegalovirus exposure and HLA in healthy donors. Sequencing used PBMCs. The rearrangement joins TRBV10-1 to TRBJ1-2; D gene ambiguous. The receptor's source is a man aged 50-60 years in good health and CMV-seronegative. In DNA, the CDR3 is TGCGCCAGCAGAGGCTCTCACAGTAGCTATGGCTACACCTTC. Its translation is CASRGSHSSYGYTF.